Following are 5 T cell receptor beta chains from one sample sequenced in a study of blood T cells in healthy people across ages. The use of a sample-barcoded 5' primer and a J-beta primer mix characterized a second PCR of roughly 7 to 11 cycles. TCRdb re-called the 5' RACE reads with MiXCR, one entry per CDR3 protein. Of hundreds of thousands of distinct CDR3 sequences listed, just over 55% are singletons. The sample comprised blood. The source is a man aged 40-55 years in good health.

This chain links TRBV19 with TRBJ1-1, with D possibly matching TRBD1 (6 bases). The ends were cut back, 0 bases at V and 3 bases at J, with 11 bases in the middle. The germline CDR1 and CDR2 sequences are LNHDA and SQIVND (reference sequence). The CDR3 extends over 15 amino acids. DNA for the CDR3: TGTGCCAGTAGTATAGAAGACAGGTTGGACACTGAAGCTTTCTTT. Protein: CASSIEDRLDTEAFF.

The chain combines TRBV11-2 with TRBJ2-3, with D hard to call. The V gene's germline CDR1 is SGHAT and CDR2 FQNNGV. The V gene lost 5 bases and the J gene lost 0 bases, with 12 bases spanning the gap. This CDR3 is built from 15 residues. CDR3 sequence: CASSNQLGSTDTQYF. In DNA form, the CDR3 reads TGTGCCAGCAGCAATCAACTGGGAAGCACAGATACGCAGTATTTT. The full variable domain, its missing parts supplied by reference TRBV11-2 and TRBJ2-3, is EAGVAQSPRYKIIEKRQSVAFWCNPISGHATLYWYQQILGQGPKLLIQFQNNGVVDDSQLPKDRFSAERLKGVDSTLKIQPAKLEDSAVYLCASSNQLGSTDTQYFGPGTRLTVL.

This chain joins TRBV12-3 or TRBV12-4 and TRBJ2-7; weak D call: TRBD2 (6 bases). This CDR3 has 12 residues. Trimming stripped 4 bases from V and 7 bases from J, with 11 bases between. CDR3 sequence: CASSWGVYEQYF. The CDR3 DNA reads TGTGCCAGCAGTTGGGGGGTCTATGAGCAGTACTTC.

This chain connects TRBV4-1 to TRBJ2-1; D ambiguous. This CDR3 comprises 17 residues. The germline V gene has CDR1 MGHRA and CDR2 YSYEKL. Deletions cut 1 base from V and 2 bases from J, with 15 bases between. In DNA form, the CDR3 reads TGCGCCAGCAGCCAAGTGGTTACTTCCGATCCCTACAATGAGCAGTTCTTC. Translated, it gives CASSQVVTSDPYNEQFF.

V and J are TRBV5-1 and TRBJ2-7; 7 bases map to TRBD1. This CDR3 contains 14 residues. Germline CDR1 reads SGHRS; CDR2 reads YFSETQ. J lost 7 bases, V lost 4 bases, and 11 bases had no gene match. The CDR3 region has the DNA TGCGCCAGCAGCGTAAGACAGGGTGCGGGTGAGCAGTACTTC. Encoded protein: CASSVRQGAGEQYF. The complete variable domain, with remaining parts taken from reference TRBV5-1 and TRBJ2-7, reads KAGVTQTPRYLIKTRGQQVTLSCSPISGHRSVSWYQQTPGQGLQFLFEYFSETQRNKGNFPGRFSGRQFSNSRSEMNVSTLELGDSALYLCASSVRQGAGEQYFGPGTRLTVT.